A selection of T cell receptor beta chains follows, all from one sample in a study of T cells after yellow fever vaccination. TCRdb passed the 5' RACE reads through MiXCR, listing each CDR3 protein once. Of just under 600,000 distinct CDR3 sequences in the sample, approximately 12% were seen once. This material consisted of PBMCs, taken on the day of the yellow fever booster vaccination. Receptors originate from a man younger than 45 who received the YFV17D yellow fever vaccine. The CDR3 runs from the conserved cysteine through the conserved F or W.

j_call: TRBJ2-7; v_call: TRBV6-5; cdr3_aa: CASSLPTGPYEQYF
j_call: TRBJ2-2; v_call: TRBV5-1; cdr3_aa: CASSFLPGELFF
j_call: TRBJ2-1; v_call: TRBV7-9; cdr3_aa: CASSLNSASSYNEQFF
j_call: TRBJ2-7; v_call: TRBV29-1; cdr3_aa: CSVGQGFTYEQYF
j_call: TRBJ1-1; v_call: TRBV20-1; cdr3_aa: CSASGDRDTEAFF
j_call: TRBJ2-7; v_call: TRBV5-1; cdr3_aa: CASSLAGAGSSYEQYF
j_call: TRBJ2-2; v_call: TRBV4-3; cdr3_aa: CASSQERTRGGELFF
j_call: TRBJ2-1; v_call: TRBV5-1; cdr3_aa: CASSPTTSGADNEQFF
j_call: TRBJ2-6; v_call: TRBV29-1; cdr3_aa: CSVESWGAGANVLTF
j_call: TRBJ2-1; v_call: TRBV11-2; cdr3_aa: CASSTRQGLYNEQFF
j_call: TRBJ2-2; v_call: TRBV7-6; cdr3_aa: CASTWTSSSSGELFF